A selection of T cell receptor beta chains follows, all from one sample in a study of blood T cells in healthy people across ages. TCRdb redid the calling of the 5' RACE reads with MiXCR, one entry per CDR3 protein. The table has 550,000 to 600,000 distinct CDR3 sequences, more than 45% seen once. Sequenced input: blood. The receptors derive from a man older than 75 in good health. CDR3s include the opening cysteine and the closing phenylalanine or tryptophan. A D gene is named only where the DNA matches it firmly. Clone size appears in some rows only: once, few, many, or a class for an expanded clone.

TRBJ2-1 TRBV24-1 TRBD2 many TGTGCCCGGGCGGGCGAACTAGCGGGTTGGGATGAGCAGTTCTTC CARAGELAGWDEQFF
TRBJ1-4 TRBV25-1 NA NA TGTGCCAGCAGTAAGAGATTGACAGACGGCAATGAAAAACTGTTTTTT CASSKRLTDGNEKLFF
TRBJ2-3 TRBV27 NA NA TGTGCCAGCAGTTTATGGACCACTTGGGGGGCCACGGATACGCAGTATTTT CASSLWTTWGATDTQYF
TRBJ2-1 TRBV10-3 NA many TGTGCCATCAGCGGGGTTGCCGACGGTGAGCAGTTCTTC CAISGVADGEQFF
TRBJ2-1 TRBV4-3 TRBD2 NA TGCGCCAGCAGCCCCTTAGCGGGGAAGAATGAGCAGTTCTTC CASSPLAGKNEQFF
TRBJ2-1 TRBV6-4 NA few TGTGCCAGCAGTGACTCGATCGGGGTTATGTTCTTC CASSDSIGVMFF
TRBJ2-7 TRBV28 NA NA TGTGCCAGCAGTCCCACAGGGATCCTAGGTCTCGAGCAGTACTTC CASSPTGILGLEQYF
TRBJ1-5 TRBV6-2/TRBV6-3 NA NA TGTGCCAGCAGTTACTCGATGGGGCAGGGGATCGCGGGCAATCAGCCCCAGCATTTT CASSYSMGQGIAGNQPQHF
TRBJ2-7 TRBV6-5 TRBD2 NA TGTGCCAGCAGTTATCAGCGGGAGTTGGACGAGCAGTACTTC CASSYQRELDEQYF
TRBJ2-1 TRBV28 NA few TGTGCCAGCAGCCTCGTCCCCTCGAGCTCCTACAATGAGCAGTTCTTC CASSLVPSSSYNEQFF
TRBJ2-3 TRBV27 NA NA TGTGCCAGCAGTTCACCCACCCGGTTGGATACGCAGTATTTT CASSSPTRLDTQYF
TRBJ2-5 TRBV6-6 NA NA TGTGTCAGCAGTAGGCAGCAGGGGAAGGAGACCCAGTACTTC CVSSRQQGKETQYF
TRBJ1-5 TRBV20-1 TRBD1 NA TGCAGTGCTGGGGACAGGGATCGGGGTAATCAGCCCCAGCATTTT CSAGDRDRGNQPQHF
TRBJ2-7 TRBV7-9 NA few TGTGCCACCAGTAGACCCGACAGCTACGAGCAGTACTTC CATSRPDSYEQYF
TRBJ2-7 TRBV28 TRBD2 NA TGTGCCAGCAGCCCTATAGCGGGCGAGGGACGAGGGCAGTACTTC CASSPIAGEGRGQYF
TRBJ1-4 TRBV20-1 NA few TGCAGTGCTGGGAAGGGGGGTACTAATGAAAAACTGTTTTTT CSAGKGGTNEKLFF
TRBJ2-7 TRBV6-5 TRBD1 many TGTGCCAGCAGGGCCGGGACAGGGGACCCCTACGAGCAGTACTTC CASRAGTGDPYEQYF
TRBJ2-4 TRBV27 NA NA TGTGCCAGCAGTTTTTGGGACCGCCCCTACGGGCAGTACTTC CASSFWDRPYGQYF
TRBJ2-7 TRBV5-1 NA NA TGCGCCAGCAGCTTAGACAGCTCCTACAATGAGCAGTACTTC CASSLDSSYNEQYF
TRBJ2-1 TRBV7-8 TRBD2 few TGTGCCAGCAGCATAGCGGGGGGGCTCAATGAGCAGTTCTTC CASSIAGGLNEQFF
TRBJ1-2 TRBV5-1 NA NA TGCGCCAGCCGAGCAGCAGGGGCGAACTATGGCTACACCTTC CASRAAGANYGYTF
TRBJ2-3 TRBV7-2 NA NA TGTGCCAGCAGCTTAGTAGCGCCCCGGGGGGATACGCAGTATTTT CASSLVAPRGDTQYF
TRBJ2-7 TRBV20-1 NA NA TGCAGTGCTAGAGATCGAACCCGCGACTGGAACTACGAGCAGTACTTC CSARDRTRDWNYEQYF
TRBJ2-3 TRBV20-1 NA once TGCAGTGCTCCGTTCGCGGGAAGCACAGATACGCAGTATTTT CSAPFAGSTDTQYF
TRBJ2-4 TRBV20-1 TRBD2 NA TGCAGTGCTAGGCTAGCGGGGAGCTCCTACGAGCGGTACTTC CSARLAGSSYERYF
TRBJ1-2 TRBV20-1 NA few TGCAGTGCTAGACTCCCAGCAACTAACTATGGCTACACCTTC CSARLPATNYGYTF
TRBJ2-7 TRBV3-1 TRBD1 NA TGTGCCAGCAGCCGAGAGCCGGGACAGGGGAGCTACGAGCAGTACTTC CASSREPGQGSYEQYF
TRBJ2-3 TRBV5-1 NA NA TGCGCCAGCAGCAAGGAAGACAGGCCTTACACAGATACGCAGTATTTT CASSKEDRPYTDTQYF
TRBJ2-7 TRBV5-6 NA NA TGTGCCAGCAGCTTGGATGGGGGGACGCCCCCCTACGAGCAGTACTTC CASSLDGGTPPYEQYF
TRBJ2-5 TRBV24-1 NA NA TGTGCCACCAGTGATTCGAGGCGGGACGGGGAGACCCAGTACTTC CATSDSRRDGETQYF
TRBJ2-1 TRBV7-2 NA NA TGTGCCAGCAGCTCGCGCGAGAGCTCCTACAATGAGCAGTTCTTC CASSSRESSYNEQFF
TRBJ2-5 TRBV6-6 TRBD1 many TGTGCCAGCAGTACCCTGTACAGGGGGCAGAGGGAGACCCAGTACTTC CASSTLYRGQRETQYF
TRBJ2-1 TRBV7-2 NA NA TGTGCCAGCAGCTTAGGTCAGAGGAGCACCGGGACCCAGTTCTTC CASSLGQRSTGTQFF
TRBJ1-2 TRBV7-2 NA NA TGTGCCAGCAGCTCCGAGCAGGCCTATGGCTACACCTTC CASSSEQAYGYTF
TRBJ2-3 TRBV20-1 NA NA TGCAGTGTTCTTACAGGGACCACAGATACGCAGTATTTT CSVLTGTTDTQYF
TRBJ1-5 TRBV7-2 NA NA TGTGCCAGCAGCTTAACGGGTGCTAATCAGCCCCAGCATTTT CASSLTGANQPQHF
TRBJ1-5 TRBV7-9 TRBD1 NA TGTGCCAGCAGCTCCGGGACAGGGAGTTTGCCCCAGCATTTT CASSSGTGSLPQHF
TRBJ2-3 TRBV7-3 NA NA TGTGCCAGCAGCCCCCCGGGGGGCACAGATACGCAGTATTTT CASSPPGGTDTQYF
TRBJ2-3 TRBV20-1 TRBD1 NA TGCAGTGCTTTTCCGGGACAGCTGAGGGGTCGCACAGATACGCAGTATTTT CSAFPGQLRGRTDTQYF
TRBJ2-7 TRBV6-5 TRBD2 NA TGTGCCAGCAGTCCCGGGGGGGCCTACGAGCGGTACTTC CASSPGGAYERYF
TRBJ2-6 TRBV12-3/TRBV12-4 NA NA TGTGCCAGCAGCGTGGACAGTGCTGGGGCCAACGTCCTGACTTTC CASSVDSAGANVLTF
TRBJ2-7 TRBV12-3/TRBV12-4 TRBD1 once TGTGCCAGCAGCCTCTCGGGGACAGGGGCGGTTTCGGGGAACGAGCAGTACTTC CASSLSGTGAVSGNEQYF
TRBJ2-1 TRBV4-3 TRBD1 few TGCGCCAGCAGCCAAGATATTGGACAGGGGGCCCCTTACAATGAGCAGTTCTTC CASSQDIGQGAPYNEQFF